This T cell receptor beta chain is drawn from a study of cytomegalovirus exposure and HLA in healthy donors. Turning to the study itself: Of about 390 genotyped donors, about 81% grouped in the Caucasian-associated ancestry cluster.

Points from the study as a whole: A few chains linked to CMV were shown in vitro to be specific for CMV antigens. In a later analysis, TCR beta V- and J-gene trimming was associated with a missense DCLRE1C variant. There were reportedly fewer N-insertions in an Asian-associated ancestry cluster than the roughly 670-donor mean, in a later analysis.

On this clone itself: Its specificity is unknown.

In the PCR, 60 Vbeta and 13 Jbeta primers were used. Assay used: immunoSEQ multiplex PCR; TCRdb lists only in-frame clones, some missing. The sample has 150,000 or so clones, about 68% seen once. This CDR3 comprises 14 residues. With 6 bases clipped from V and 2 bases from J, the junction kept 6 bases outside the gene matches. Germline CDR1 and CDR2: KGHSH and LQKENI. The chain joins TRBV18 to TRBJ2-7, with 8 bases fitting TRBD1. The sequencing sample was made of PBMCs. The sequence came from a young man in good health and CMV-seronegative. The CDR3: CASSEGQGPYEQYF. The CDR3 nucleotides are TGTGCCAGCTCGGAAGGACAGGGCCCCTACGAGCAGTACTTC.